This TCR beta chain was sequenced during a study of T cells expressing NK-cell markers. Study as a whole: Obtained from sorted CD3+CD56+NKG2C+, CD3+CD56+NKG2C- and CD3+CD56-NKG2C+ T cells were the TCR beta repertoires. Serological testing identified seven of the eight sequenced donors as HCMV-seropositive and one as seronegative.

5'RACE template switching built TCR beta cDNA with unique molecular identifiers. One entry per CDR3 protein, without DNA, is what TCRdb gives after re-calling the 5' RACE reads. The sample totals 150,000 or so distinct CDR3 sequences; its top ten clones hold roughly 35%. Study-wide findings and caveats: In a group of about 6 donors, dominant NKG2C+ clonotypes represented 1.0-7.0% of CD8+ T cells.

Per the germline V gene, CDR1 is PRHDT and CDR2 is FYEKMQ (reference sequence). The CDR3 consists of 16 residues. A note on this clonotype: Its specificity is not known.

The gene calls are TRBV13 and TRBJ2-6. The receptor was derived from a woman aged 45-59 years in good health. The material sequenced was blood T cells: a sorted CD56 or NKG2C T cell subset, CD4+ or CD8+ T cells, or bulk PBMC T cells (not recorded which). The CDR3 region is CASSVPHTPGANVLTF.